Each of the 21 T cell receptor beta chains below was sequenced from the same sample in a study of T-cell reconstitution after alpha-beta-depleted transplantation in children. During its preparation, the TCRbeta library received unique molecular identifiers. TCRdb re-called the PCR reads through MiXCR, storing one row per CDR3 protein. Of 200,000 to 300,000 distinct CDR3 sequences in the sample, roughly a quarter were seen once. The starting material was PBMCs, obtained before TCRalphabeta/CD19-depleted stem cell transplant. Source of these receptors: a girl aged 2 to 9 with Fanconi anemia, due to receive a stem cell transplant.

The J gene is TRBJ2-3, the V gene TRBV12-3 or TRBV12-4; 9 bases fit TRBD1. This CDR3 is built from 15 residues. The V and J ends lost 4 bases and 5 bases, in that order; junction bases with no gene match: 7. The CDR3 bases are TGTGCCAGCAGTTGGATACAGGGGGCCGGAGATACGCAGTATTTT. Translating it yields CASSWIQGAGDTQYF.

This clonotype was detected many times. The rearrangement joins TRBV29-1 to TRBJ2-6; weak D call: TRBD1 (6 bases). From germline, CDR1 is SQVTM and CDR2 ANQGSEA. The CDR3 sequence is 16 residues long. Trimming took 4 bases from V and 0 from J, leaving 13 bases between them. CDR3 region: CSVAMDSPSGANVLTF. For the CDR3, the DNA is TGCAGCGTTGCGATGGACAGTCCCTCTGGGGCCAACGTCCTGACTTTC.

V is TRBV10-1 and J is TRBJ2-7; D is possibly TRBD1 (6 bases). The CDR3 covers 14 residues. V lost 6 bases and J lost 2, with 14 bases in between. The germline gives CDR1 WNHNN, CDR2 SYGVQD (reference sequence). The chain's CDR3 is CASSRGEGAYEQYF. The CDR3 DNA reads TGCGCCAGCAGCAGGGGTGAGGGGGCCTACGAGCAGTACTTC.

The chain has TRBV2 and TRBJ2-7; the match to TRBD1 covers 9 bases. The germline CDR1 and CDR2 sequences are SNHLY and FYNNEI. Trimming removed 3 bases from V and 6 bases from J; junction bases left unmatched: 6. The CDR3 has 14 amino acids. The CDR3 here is CASSEVGTGSEQYF. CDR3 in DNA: TGTGCCAGCAGTGAGGTTGGGACAGGGAGCGAGCAGTACTTC.

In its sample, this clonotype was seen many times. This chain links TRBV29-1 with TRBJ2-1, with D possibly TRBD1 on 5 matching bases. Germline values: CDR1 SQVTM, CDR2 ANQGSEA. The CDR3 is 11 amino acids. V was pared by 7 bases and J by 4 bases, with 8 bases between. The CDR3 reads CSARQYNEQFF. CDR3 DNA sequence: TGCAGCGCTCGACAGTACAATGAGCAGTTCTTC.

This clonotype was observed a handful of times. The CDR3 region is CASSYTGLAGPSSYNEQFF. The CDR3 bases are TGTGCCAGCAGTTACACCGGACTAGCGGGCCCTAGCTCCTACAATGAGCAGTTCTTC. The chain has TRBV6-5 and TRBJ2-1, with 11 bases that match TRBD2. CDR1 MNHEY and CDR2 SVGAGI come from the germline V gene. V shed 2 bases, J shed 0 bases, and the junction held 9 bases outside the gene matches. The CDR3 extends over 19 amino acids.

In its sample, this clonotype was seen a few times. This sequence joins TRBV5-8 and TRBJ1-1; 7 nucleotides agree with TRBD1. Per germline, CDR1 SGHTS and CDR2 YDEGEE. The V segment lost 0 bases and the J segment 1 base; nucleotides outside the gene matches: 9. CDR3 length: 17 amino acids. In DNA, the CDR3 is TGTGCCAGCAGCTTGGAGGGGGCAATTGTGTGGAACACTGAAGCTTTCTTT. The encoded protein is CASSLEGAIVWNTEAFF.

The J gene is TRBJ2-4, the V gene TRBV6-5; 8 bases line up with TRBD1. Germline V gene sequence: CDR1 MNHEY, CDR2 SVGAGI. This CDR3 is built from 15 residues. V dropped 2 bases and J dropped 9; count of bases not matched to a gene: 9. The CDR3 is CASSYDDRGFGIQYF. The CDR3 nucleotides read TGTGCCAGCAGTTACGACGACAGGGGATTCGGCATTCAGTACTTC.

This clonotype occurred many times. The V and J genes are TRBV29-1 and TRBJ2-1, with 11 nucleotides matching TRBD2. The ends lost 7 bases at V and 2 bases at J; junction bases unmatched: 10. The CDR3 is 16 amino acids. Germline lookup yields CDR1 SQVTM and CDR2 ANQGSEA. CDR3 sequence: CSDTRTSGFPYNEQFF. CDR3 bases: TGCAGCGATACTAGGACTAGCGGGTTCCCCTACAATGAGCAGTTCTTC.

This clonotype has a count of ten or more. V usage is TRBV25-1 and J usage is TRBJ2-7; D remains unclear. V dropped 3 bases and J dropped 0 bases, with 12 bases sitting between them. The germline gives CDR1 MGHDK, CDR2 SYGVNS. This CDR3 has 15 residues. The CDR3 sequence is CASSDPGRFSYEQYF. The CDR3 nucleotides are TGTGCCAGCAGTGACCCTGGACGGTTCTCCTACGAGCAGTACTTC.

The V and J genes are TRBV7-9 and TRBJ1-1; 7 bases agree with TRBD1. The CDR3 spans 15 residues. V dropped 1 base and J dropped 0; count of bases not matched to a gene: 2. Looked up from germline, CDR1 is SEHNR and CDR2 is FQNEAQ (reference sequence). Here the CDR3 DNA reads TGTGCCAGCAGCTTAGGGGGACAGATGAACACTGAAGCTTTCTTT. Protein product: CASSLGGQMNTEAFF.

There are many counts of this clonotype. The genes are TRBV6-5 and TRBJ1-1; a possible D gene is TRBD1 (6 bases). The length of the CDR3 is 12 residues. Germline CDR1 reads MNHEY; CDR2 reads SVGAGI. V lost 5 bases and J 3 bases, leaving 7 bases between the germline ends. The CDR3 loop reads CASSAGDTEAFF. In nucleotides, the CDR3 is TGTGCCAGCAGTGCAGGGGACACTGAAGCTTTCTTT.

The CDR3 DNA reads TGCGCCAGCAGCCAAGAAGGAAGGGGAGATACGCAGTATTTT. The encoded protein is CASSQEGRGDTQYF. The chain is built from TRBV4-1 and TRBJ2-3; weak D call: TRBD1 (5 bases). Germline V lookup: CDR1 MGHRA, CDR2 YSYEKL. This CDR3 contains 14 residues. V dropped 0 bases and J dropped 5 bases, with 9 bases sitting between them.

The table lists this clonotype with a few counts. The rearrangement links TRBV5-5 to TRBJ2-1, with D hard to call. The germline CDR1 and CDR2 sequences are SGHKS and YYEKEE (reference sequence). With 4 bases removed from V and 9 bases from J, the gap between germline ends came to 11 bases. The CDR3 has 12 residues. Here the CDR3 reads CASSAQLREQFF. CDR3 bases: TGTGCCAGCAGCGCCCAGCTTCGTGAGCAGTTCTTC.

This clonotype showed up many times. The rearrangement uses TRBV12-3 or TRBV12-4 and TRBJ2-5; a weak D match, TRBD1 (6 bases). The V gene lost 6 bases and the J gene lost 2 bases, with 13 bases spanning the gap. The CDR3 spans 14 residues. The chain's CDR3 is CASSFAGVQETQYF. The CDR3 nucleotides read TGTGCCAGCAGCTTTGCAGGGGTTCAAGAGACCCAGTACTTC.

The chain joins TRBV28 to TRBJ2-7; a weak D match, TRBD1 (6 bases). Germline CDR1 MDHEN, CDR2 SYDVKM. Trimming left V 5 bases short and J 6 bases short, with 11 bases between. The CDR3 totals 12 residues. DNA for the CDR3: TGTGCCAGCAGTCAAACAGGGCGCGAGCAGTACTTC. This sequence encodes CASSQTGREQYF.

The CDR3 sequence is CSVAVAGGPPYNEQFF. As DNA, the CDR3 is TGCAGCGTTGCTGTAGCGGGGGGGCCCCCCTACAATGAGCAGTTCTTC. The J gene is TRBJ2-1, the V gene TRBV29-1; 11 bases agree with TRBD2. The ends lost 4 bases at V and 2 bases at J; junction bases unmatched: 7. The CDR3 spans 16 residues. Germline V gives CDR1 SQVTM, CDR2 ANQGSEA.

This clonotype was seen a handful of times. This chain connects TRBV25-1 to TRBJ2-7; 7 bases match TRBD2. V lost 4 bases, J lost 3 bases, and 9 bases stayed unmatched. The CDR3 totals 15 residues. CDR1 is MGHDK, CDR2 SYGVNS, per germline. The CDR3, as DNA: TGTGCCAGCAGTGGGATCAGCGGGGCGATCTACGAGCAGTACTTC. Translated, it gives CASSGISGAIYEQYF.

The CDR3 DNA is TGTGCCAGCAGCCAAGGCCAGTCGATCGGGACTAGCGGGAGAAGAGGGGAGCTGTTTTTT. This gives the protein CASSQGQSIGTSGRRGELFF. The V call is TRBV14, the J call TRBJ2-2; 14 bases fit TRBD2. CDR1 is SGHDN, CDR2 FVKESK, per germline. Losses at the gene ends were 1 base for V and 8 bases for J; bases not matched to a gene: 15. The CDR3 has 20 amino acids.

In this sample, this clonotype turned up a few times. The CDR3 protein is CASSSSGQNTEAFF. The CDR3, as DNA: TGTGCCAGCAGTAGCTCGGGGCAGAACACTGAAGCTTTCTTT. The chain couples TRBV6-5 to TRBJ1-1, with TRBD1 as a possible D gene (5 bases). This CDR3 region has 14 residues. In germline, CDR1 is MNHEY, CDR2 SVGAGI. Trimming removed 5 bases from V and 1 base from J, with 11 bases in between.

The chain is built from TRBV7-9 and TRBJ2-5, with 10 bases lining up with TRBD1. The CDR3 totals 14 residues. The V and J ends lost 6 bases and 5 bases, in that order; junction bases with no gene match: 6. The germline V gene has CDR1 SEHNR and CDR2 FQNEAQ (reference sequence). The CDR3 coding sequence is TGTGCCAGCAGATCTCCGGGACAGGGGGAGACCCAGTACTTC. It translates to CASRSPGQGETQYF.